The 16 T cell receptor beta chains given below trace back to one sample, sequenced in a study of cytomegalovirus exposure and HLA in healthy donors (dated by TCRdb to 2017 to 2019). The library was built by means of the immunoSEQ multiplex PCR assay. For the multiplex PCR, a mixture combining 60 forward primers for TCR Vbeta segments and 13 reverse primers for TCR Jbeta segments was used. Held by TCRdb, this immuneACCESS table contains in-frame sequences only and omits some clones. Under half of the omission traces to an unresolved V gene where checked; the cause of the rest is unknown. This sample holds fewer than 150,000 clones; approximately 80% were observed only once. The ten largest make up around 4.9% of the sample. Sequenced input: PBMCs. These receptors all come from a male donor in good health and CMV-seronegative.

This chain uses TRBV18 with TRBJ1-4; no clear D. V was pared by 3 bases and J by 0 bases, with 14 bases between. This CDR3 comprises 17 residues. Germline CDR1 and CDR2: KGHSH and LQKENI. The chain's CDR3 is CASSPRARPATNEKLFF. CDR3 DNA sequence: TGTGCCAGCTCACCGAGGGCTCGACCCGCAACTAATGAAAAACTGTTTTTT. The whole variable domain, remainder taken from reference TRBV18 and TRBJ1-4, is NAGVMQNPRHLVRRRGQEARLRCSPMKGHSHVYWYRQLPEEGLKFMVYLQKENIIDESGMPKERFSAEFPKEGPSILRIQQVVRGDSAAYFCASSPRARPATNEKLFFGSGTQLSVL.

This rearrangement joins TRBV27 to TRBJ1-2; D is undetermined. V shed 5 bases and J shed 4 bases, with 8 bases lying between them. The length of the CDR3 is 12 residues. Germline V CDR1 and CDR2: MNHEY, SMNVEV (reference sequence). The CDR3 is CASSAEGYGYTF. Here the CDR3 DNA reads TGTGCCAGCAGTGCTGAGGGCTATGGCTACACCTTC.

This clone was found once. The chain combines TRBV6-1 with TRBJ1-1, with TRBD1 matching over 8 bases. CDR3 length equals 15 residues. The germline CDR1 and CDR2 sequences are MNHNS and SASEGT. With V trimmed by 4 bases and J by 5 bases, 9 bases remained unmatched. CDR3 bases: TGTGCCAGCAGTGTGGGGGACAGGTACCAAACTGAAGCTTTCTTT. Its protein product is CASSVGDRYQTEAFF.

CDR3 bases: TGTGCCAGCAGCTCCGGGACAGGGTTCTCTGGCACTGAAGCTTTCTTT. This sequence encodes CASSSGTGFSGTEAFF. V and J are TRBV7-2 and TRBJ1-1; 9 bases are a match to TRBD1. This CDR3 comprises 16 residues. The junction had 10 bases not matched to a gene; V was cut back by 4 bases and J by 4 bases. Germline assignment: CDR1 SGHTA and CDR2 FQGNSA.

The chain has TRBV7-2 and TRBJ2-7; perhaps TRBD2 as D (6 bases). This CDR3 has 15 amino acids. CDR1 is SGHTA and CDR2 is FQGNSA in the germline V gene. V lost 5 bases and J 5 bases, leaving 19 bases between the germline ends. CDR3 DNA sequence: TGTGCCAGCAGCCCGGCCCCCAGCGGGTTAAACGAGCAGTACTTC. It translates to CASSPAPSGLNEQYF.

With respect to this clone: Other DNA variants within this sample encode the same CDR3. J is TRBJ1-1 and V is TRBV5-4; D unresolved. The CDR3 has 13 residues. V was pared by 0 bases and J by 1 base, with 4 bases between. CDR1 is SGHNT, CDR2 YYREEE, per germline (reference sequence). In DNA form, the CDR3 reads TGTGCCAGCAGCTTGGACAGGAACACTGAAGCTTTCTTT. Protein sequence: CASSLDRNTEAFF.

The V gene is TRBV27, the J gene TRBJ1-1, with no clear D. This CDR3 contains 13 residues. Germline lookup yields CDR1 MNHEY and CDR2 SMNVEV (reference sequence). Trimming cost V 3 bases and J 4 bases, with 9 bases left between them. The CDR3, as DNA: TGTGCCAGCAGTTTGAGTGCTATCACTGAAGCTTTCTTT. Encoded protein: CASSLSAITEAFF.

This clone occurred a few times. The chain is built from TRBV6-5 and TRBJ1-2; D not certain. The CDR3 covers 15 residues. V dropped 3 bases and J dropped 5 bases, with 16 bases sitting between them. Germline lookup yields CDR1 MNHEY and CDR2 SVGAGI. The CDR3 sequence is CASSYISNTGYGYTF. CDR3 nucleotides: TGTGCCAGCAGTTATATCTCTAATACCGGGTATGGCTACACCTTC.

This clone has only a few counts. V gene TRBV7-2 combines with J gene TRBJ1-4; D gene uncertain. The CDR3 runs to 14 residues. The germline V gene has CDR1 SGHTA and CDR2 FQGNSA. Trimming left V 4 bases short and J 7 bases short, with 13 bases between. The CDR3 spells CASSSREGGEKLFF. CDR3 in DNA: TGTGCCAGCAGCTCCCGGGAGGGTGGTGAAAAACTGTTTTTT.

The genes are TRBV6-1 and TRBJ1-5; 8 positions agree with TRBD1. Losses at the gene ends were 6 bases for V and 2 bases for J; bases not matched to a gene: 3. Germline CDR1 reads MNHNS; CDR2 reads SASEGT. This CDR3 comprises 14 residues. CDR3 protein: CASSGQGGNQPQHF. For the CDR3, the DNA is TGTGCCAGCAGCGGACAGGGAGGCAATCAGCCCCAGCATTTT.

The rearrangement links TRBV4-1 to TRBJ1-2; D ambiguous. The germline CDR1 and CDR2 sequences are MGHRA and YSYEKL. The CDR3 runs 17 residues. Trimming shortened V by 7 bases and J by 0 bases, and 21 bases separated the two germline ends. CDR3 DNA: TGCGCCAGCACCCCAGCGGCAGGCGGACGGCCTAACTATGGCTACACCTTC. It is translated as CASTPAAGGRPNYGYTF.

This chain uses TRBV9 with TRBJ1-1; no clear D gene. V gave up 4 bases and J gave up 7 bases, with 17 bases separating them. The CDR3 runs to 14 residues. Germline loops: CDR1 SGDLS, CDR2 YYNGEE. CDR3 nucleotide sequence: TGTGCCAGCAGCTCCGGGTCCAGCGGGGATGAAGCTTTCTTT. This translates into CASSSGSSGDEAFF.

The genes are TRBV11-2 and TRBJ2-7, with TRBD1 identical over 7 bases. With 3 bases clipped from V and 4 bases from J, the junction kept 3 bases outside the gene matches. This CDR3 spans 13 amino acids. From germline, CDR1 is SGHAT and CDR2 FQNNGV. DNA of the CDR3: TGTGCCAGCAGCTTGGGACAGCGATACGAGCAGTACTTC. It is translated as CASSLGQRYEQYF.

This clone was seen once. V gene TRBV4-1 combines with J gene TRBJ2-1; 11 bases line up with TRBD2. CDR3 length: 16 residues. The ends lost 2 bases at V and 10 bases at J; junction bases unmatched: 10. Germline V gene data show CDR1 as MGHRA and CDR2 as YSYEKL. The CDR3 sequence: CASSQRLGLADEEQFF. In nucleotides, the CDR3 is TGCGCCAGCAGCCAAAGACTGGGACTAGCGGACGAGGAGCAGTTCTTC.

In DNA, the CDR3 is TGCGCCAGCAGGCGGGGGCCGGGAGATACGCAGTATTTT. Its protein product is CASRRGPGDTQYF. The chain carries TRBV5-1 and TRBJ2-3; possible D gene TRBD2, 7 bases. The CDR3 runs to 13 residues. Per the germline V gene, CDR1 is SGHRS and CDR2 is YFSETQ. Between the trimmed V and J ends, which lost 5 bases and 5 bases, there was a span of 12 bases.

This chain links TRBV7-6 with TRBJ2-5, with D possibly being TRBD1 (7 bases). The DNA end is a closer match to TRBJ2-7, so the J assignment may be wrong. The CDR3 extends over 15 amino acids. Germline CDR1 and CDR2: SGHVS and FNYEAQ. CDR3 DNA: TGTGCCAGCAGCTTAAGGCGGGACAGTGCCTACGAGCAGTACTTC. Its protein product is CASSLRRDSAYEQYF.